This T cell receptor (beta chain) is from a study of cytotoxic CD8 clonotypes in ibrutinib-treated CLL. Study-wide results and limits: Clonality grew at ibrutinib response; at progression, it decreased back toward baseline.

TCRdb's table, derived via immunoSEQ multiplex PCR, lists solely in-frame clones and lacks some. Found here are about 24,000 clones, about 78% of them singletons; the top ten hold under 9.5%. In regard to this clone: Its antigen is currently unknown.

CDR1 is SGHVS and CDR2 is FNYEAQ in the germline V gene. CDR3 length: 16 amino acids. V gave up 4 bases and J gave up 3 bases; unmatched junction bases: 8. The TCR originated in a human donor with chronic lymphocytic leukemia. The rearrangement joins TRBV7-6 to TRBJ2-1; 8 positions agree with TRBD2. The sample here was PBMCs, taken before ibrutinib treatment. The CDR3 here is CASSSRVSGVYNEQFF. In DNA form, the CDR3 reads TGTGCCAGCAGCTCCCGTGTTAGCGGGGTCTACAATGAGCAGTTCTTC.